One sample yielded the 28 T cell receptor beta chains listed below, sequenced in a study of OX40 agonist ivuxolimab in advanced cancers. Data came from immunoSEQ multiplex PCR; TCRdb stores just in-frame clones and leaves some out. This sample has 76,000 or so clones, with approximately 83% found just once. The sequencing used CD4+ or CD8+ T cells sorted from blood, collected in a trial of the OX40 agonist ivuxolimab. These receptors came from an adult with an advanced solid tumor such as melanoma, head and neck, liver or kidney cancer.

The chain links TRBV19 to TRBJ2-3; TRBD2 aligns across 7 bases. This CDR3 has 13 amino acids. J gave up 3 bases and V 8 bases, and 5 bases lay outside the gene matches. Germline CDR1 and CDR2: LNHDA and SQIVND (reference sequence). CDR3 amino acids: CASHMRGTDTQYF. In DNA form, the CDR3 reads TGTGCCAGTCATATGCGGGGGACAGATACGCAGTATTTT. The full variable domain, rest sourced from reference TRBV19 and TRBJ2-3, is DGGITQSPKYLFRKEGQNVTLSCEQNLNHDAMYWYRQDPGQGLRLIYYSQIVNDFQKGDIAEGYSVSREKKESFPLTVTSAQKNPTAFYLCASHMRGTDTQYFGPGTRLTVL.

The chain recombines TRBV6-1 with TRBJ2-1; a weak D match, TRBD2 (7 bases). The CDR3 is 15 amino acids. The germline gives CDR1 MNHNS, CDR2 SASEGT. Between the trimmed V and J ends, which lost 3 bases and 2 bases, there was a span of 11 bases. Written as DNA, the CDR3 is TGTGCCAGCAGTGACGACGGGGGGCCCTACAATGAGCAGTTCTTC. This encodes CASSDDGGPYNEQFF.

The V gene is TRBV6-1, the J gene TRBJ2-5; D possibly corresponds to TRBD1 (7 bases). The CDR3 extends over 15 amino acids. From germline, CDR1 is MNHNS and CDR2 SASEGT. V was trimmed by 3 bases and J by 7 bases, leaving 18 bases between them. CDR3 sequence reads: CASSDQGGRVRTQYF. The DNA of the CDR3 is TGTGCCAGCAGTGATCAGGGGGGAAGGGTAAGGACCCAGTACTTC.

The chain uses TRBV9 and TRBJ1-4, with a tentative D call TRBD1 (6 bases). The CDR3 length is 14 residues. Looked up from germline, CDR1 is SGDLS and CDR2 is YYNGEE. The V end lost 5 bases, the J end lost 3 bases, and 11 bases lay between the germline ends. The CDR3 loop is CASSRTVSNEKLFF. CDR3 DNA sequence: TGTGCCAGCAGTCGGACAGTATCTAATGAAAAACTGTTTTTT.

This clone was seen a single time. This chain links TRBV6-5 with TRBJ2-5; 11 positions match TRBD2. Trimming took 4 bases from V and 0 from J; bases not matched to a gene: 4. The germline CDR1 and CDR2 sequences are MNHEY and SVGAGI. CDR3 length equals 16 residues. The CDR3, as DNA: TGTGCCAGCAGTTCCGGGACTAGCGGTTACCAAGAGACCCAGTACTTC. The encoded protein is CASSSGTSGYQETQYF.

The rearrangement uses TRBV21-1 and TRBJ2-1; TRBD2 is the table's D call and was not checked against the DNA. TRBV21-1 is given as a pseudogene. This CDR3 region has 18 residues. The CDR3 nucleotides are TGTGCCAGCAGCAAAGATCCTAGCGGGAAGACCAGGACCAATGAGCAGTTCTTC. Protein product: CASSKDPSGKTRTNEQFF.

V gene TRBV15 combines with J gene TRBJ1-2, with 7 bases lining up with TRBD1. This CDR3 region has 13 residues. The V segment lost 5 bases and the J segment 2 bases; nucleotides outside the gene matches: 2. Per germline, CDR1 LNHNV and CDR2 YYDKDF (reference sequence). The CDR3 is CATSETGNYGYTF. CDR3 sequence (DNA): TGTGCCACCAGCGAGACAGGGAACTATGGCTACACCTTC.

The gene calls are TRBV7-3 and TRBJ1-2, with D possibly being TRBD1 (6 bases). The CDR3 length is 14 residues. Germline values: CDR1 SGHTA, CDR2 FQGTGA. Trimming cost V 1 base and J 6 bases, with 12 bases left between them. The CDR3 nucleotides read TGTGCCAGCAGCTTAAACCCAGGGGCCCATGGCTACACCTTC. This gives the protein CASSLNPGAHGYTF.

This chain links TRBV10-3 with TRBJ1-1, with a tentative D call TRBD1 (5 bases). Germline V gene lookup returns CDR1 ENHRY and CDR2 SYGVKD. Trimming pared 3 bases from V and 3 bases from J, leaving 8 bases between. The CDR3 is 13 residues long. CDR3 residues: CAISEGEDTEAFF. In DNA, the CDR3 is TGTGCCATCAGTGAAGGGGAGGACACTGAAGCTTTCTTT.

The J gene is TRBJ1-6, the V gene TRBV7-2; D remains ambiguous. With 0 bases removed from V and 4 bases from J, the gap between germline ends came to 7 bases. Germline CDR1 is SGHTA and CDR2 is FQGNSA. The CDR3 length is 15 residues. CDR3 in DNA: TGTGCCAGCAGCTTAGCGCCACAGTATAATTCACCCCTCCACTTT. Translation: CASSLAPQYNSPLHF.

The chain uses TRBV18 and TRBJ1-5; D unresolved. This CDR3 has 14 amino acids. In germline, CDR1 is KGHSH, CDR2 LQKENI. V lost 3 bases to trimming and J lost 5 bases, with 11 bases between them. The CDR3 here is CASSPWNSDQPQHF. The CDR3 nucleotides are TGTGCCAGCTCACCTTGGAACAGCGATCAGCCCCAGCATTTT. The full variable domain, in which reference TRBV18 and TRBJ1-5 provide the parts outside the CDR3, is NAGVMQNPRHLVRRRGQEARLRCSPMKGHSHVYWYRQLPEEGLKFMVYLQKENIIDESGMPKERFSAEFPKEGPSILRIQQVVRGDSAAYFCASSPWNSDQPQHFGDGTRLSIL.

The sample holds one count of this clone. The chain joins TRBV15 to TRBJ2-7; D is ambiguous. Germline assignment: CDR1 LNHNV and CDR2 YYDKDF (reference sequence). The CDR3 totals 15 residues. With 2 bases removed from V and 0 bases from J, the gap between germline ends came to 11 bases. The chain's CDR3 is CATSRTAGGSYEQYF. Here the CDR3 DNA reads TGTGCCACCAGCAGAACCGCCGGTGGCTCCTACGAGCAGTACTTC.

The sample holds one count of this clone. The J gene is TRBJ2-3, the V gene TRBV5-4; 9 positions agree with TRBD2. The V gene's germline CDR1 is SGHNT and CDR2 YYREEE (reference sequence). The CDR3 is 16 amino acids. V lost 0 bases, J lost 3 bases, and 5 bases stayed unmatched. Here the CDR3 reads CASSLGRGGRTDTQYF. DNA for the CDR3: TGTGCCAGCAGCTTGGGGCGGGGGGGCCGTACAGATACGCAGTATTTT. Combining the CDR3 with reference TRBV5-4 and TRBJ2-3 gives the whole variable domain ETGVTQSPTHLIKTRGQQVTLRCSSQSGHNTVSWYQQALGQGPQFIFQYYREEENGRGNFPPRFSGLQFPNYSSELNVNALELDDSALYLCASSLGRGGRTDTQYFGPGTRLTVL.

The chain combines TRBV18 with TRBJ2-1; the D is unclear. CDR1 and CDR2 from the germline V gene are KGHSH and LQKENI. The CDR3 consists of 13 residues. V was cut by 1 base and J by 4 bases, with 5 bases left in between. The CDR3 sequence: CASSPQEYNEQFF. As DNA, the CDR3 is TGTGCCAGCTCACCACAAGAATACAATGAGCAGTTCTTC.

The chain uses TRBV5-6 and TRBJ2-6; 7 nucleotides agree with TRBD1. This CDR3 comprises 16 residues. CDR1 is SGHDT, CDR2 YYEEEE, per germline. V shed 4 bases, J shed 0 bases, and the junction held 4 bases outside the gene matches. CDR3 region: CASSPTGFSGANVLTF. CDR3 nucleotide sequence: TGTGCCAGCAGCCCGACAGGGTTCTCTGGGGCCAACGTCCTGACTTTC.

V is TRBV6-1 and J is TRBJ1-2; D perhaps matches TRBD1 (6 bases). This CDR3 region has 12 residues. Germline-derived CDR1 and CDR2 are MNHNS and SASEGT. V lost 6 bases to trimming and J lost 4 bases, with 9 bases between them. CDR3 in DNA: TGTGCCAGCAGCGGACAGTTCTATGGCTACACCTTC. Its translation: CASSGQFYGYTF.

The chain has TRBV21-1 and TRBJ1-5. TRBV21-1 is a recognized pseudogene. The CDR3 runs to 13 residues. Here the CDR3 reads CASPQRGNQPQHF. The CDR3 DNA reads as TGTGCCAGCCCCCAGAGAGGCAATCAGCCCCAGCATTTT.

Here the CDR3 reads CASSDGTAEAFF. The CDR3 DNA reads as TGTGCCAGCAGTGATGGGACAGCTGAAGCTTTCTTT. The V gene is TRBV2, the J gene TRBJ1-1; 7 bases align to TRBD1. The germline V gene has CDR1 SNHLY and CDR2 FYNNEI. There are 12 residues in the CDR3. The J segment lost 6 bases and the V segment lost 3 bases, leaving 1 base of the junction unmatched.

This clone was seen once. This chain uses TRBV27 with TRBJ2-2; D ambiguous. This CDR3 is 14 amino acids long. V lost 5 bases, J lost 6 bases, and 13 bases lay in between. The germline gives CDR1 MNHEY, CDR2 SMNVEV (reference sequence). Here the CDR3 reads CASSPDLSPGELFF. CDR3 sequence (DNA): TGTGCCAGCAGTCCTGACTTGTCTCCCGGGGAGCTGTTTTTT.

V usage is TRBV11-2 and J usage is TRBJ1-6, with D tentatively TRBD1 (5 bases). Trimming removed 0 bases from V and 4 bases from J, with 7 bases in between. The CDR3 length is 15 residues. Germline lookup yields CDR1 SGHAT and CDR2 FQNNGV. The CDR3 here is CASSLEPGYNSPLHF. CDR3 DNA: TGTGCCAGCAGCTTAGAACCAGGGTATAATTCACCCCTCCACTTT.

The chain recombines TRBV7-9 with TRBJ2-3, with a possible D match to TRBD2 (6 bases). Germline lookup yields CDR1 SEHNR and CDR2 FQNEAQ (reference sequence). V gave up 5 bases and J gave up 5 bases, with 20 bases separating them. The CDR3 sequence is 16 residues long. CDR3 sequence (DNA): TGTGCCAGCAGCCCCCCCCTGCGGGAAGCTATAGATACGCAGTATTTT. It yields the protein CASSPPLREAIDTQYF.

V is TRBV19 and J is TRBJ1-1; 8 nucleotides align to TRBD1. CDR1 LNHDA and CDR2 SQIVND come from the germline V gene (reference sequence). The CDR3 loop spans 14 amino acids. The ends lost 5 bases at V and 7 bases at J; junction bases unmatched: 9. The CDR3 is CASSYGQGGNEAFF. As DNA, the CDR3 is TGTGCCAGTAGTTATGGACAGGGCGGGAATGAAGCTTTCTTT.

The CDR3 region has the DNA TGTGCCACCAGCAGAGATCGGCATGGCCAAGAGACCCAGTACTTC. It encodes CATSRDRHGQETQYF. The chain recombines TRBV15 with TRBJ2-5, with D uncertain. Per germline, CDR1 LNHNV and CDR2 YYDKDF (reference sequence). Trimming took off 0 bases at V and 1 base at J, with 9 bases between the two ends. The CDR3 runs to 15 residues.

The chain couples TRBV2 to TRBJ2-1; 10 positions agree with TRBD1. Germline CDR1 reads SNHLY; CDR2 reads FYNNEI. The CDR3 has 14 residues. Trimming cost V 5 bases and J 11 bases; bases outside gene matches: 9. Here the CDR3 reads CASSNPGQGSKQFF. In DNA form, the CDR3 reads TGTGCCAGCAGTAACCCGGGACAGGGGTCGAAGCAGTTCTTC.

A few counts support this clone. This chain links TRBV5-4 with TRBJ2-7, with D perhaps TRBD2 (5 bases). V lost 0 bases and J lost 3, with 10 bases in between. Germline CDR1 is SGHNT and CDR2 is YYREEE (reference sequence). This CDR3 has 14 residues. The CDR3 nucleotides are TGTGCCAGCAGCTTGGAACTAGGCTTCTACGAGCAGTACTTC. It specifies CASSLELGFYEQYF. The variable domain in full, with the rest retrieved from reference TRBV5-4 and TRBJ2-7, is ETGVTQSPTHLIKTRGQQVTLRCSSQSGHNTVSWYQQALGQGPQFIFQYYREEENGRGNFPPRFSGLQFPNYSSELNVNALELDDSALYLCASSLELGFYEQYFGPGTRLTVT.

The chain joins TRBV7-9 to TRBJ2-5, with 16 bases lining up with TRBD2. CDR3 size: 18 residues. CDR1 SEHNR and CDR2 FQNEAQ come from the germline V gene (reference sequence). V lost 0 bases, J lost 4 bases, and 5 bases stayed unmatched. As DNA, the CDR3 is TGTGCCAGCAGCTTAGCCCCGGGACTAGCGGGAGGGAGAGAGACCCAGTACTTC. This gives the protein CASSLAPGLAGGRETQYF.

In its sample, this clone was seen a few times. The chain is built from TRBV5-1 and TRBJ1-4; D is perhaps TRBD1 (5 bases). Germline loops: CDR1 SGHRS, CDR2 YFSETQ. V was clipped by 1 base and J by 11 bases, with 21 bases between them. There are 16 residues in the CDR3. CDR3 bases: TGCGCCAGCAGCTTGTCCGGAGGGGTCGGTGGAGAGAAACTGTTTTTT. Protein: CASSLSGGVGGEKLFF.

The chain combines TRBV10-3 with TRBJ2-7; no definite D call. The CDR3 runs 12 residues. Germline CDR1 and CDR2: ENHRY and SYGVKD. Trimming took off 4 bases at V and 3 bases at J, with 7 bases between the two ends. The DNA of the CDR3 is TGTGCCATCAGTGGAGGCCGCTACGAGCAGTACTTC. Translating gives CAISGGRYEQYF.